Here is one TCR beta chain with its context. The length of the CDR3 is 12 residues. Germline CDR1 and CDR2: GTSNPN and SVGIG (reference sequence). Deletions cut 2 bases from V and 6 bases from J, with 10 bases between. The sample comes from a study of T cells in Graves' hyperthyroidism and ophthalmopathy. Amplified TCR beta CDR3 regions derived from RNA transcripts. During a first-round RT-PCR of the TCR CDR3, the HTBI primer set was used. TCRdb re-analysed the multiplex PCR reads in MiXCR, keeping a single row per CDR3 protein. The sample has roughly 600,000 distinct CDR3 sequences; more than 14% are singletons.

The sample taken for sequencing was blood. V is TRBV30 and J is TRBJ1-2, with no clear D. The source of this sequence is a woman aged 50 to 60 with Graves' ophthalmopathy. In nucleotides, the CDR3 is TGTGCCTGGAGTTTCCTTACACATGGCTACACCTTC. It specifies CAWSFLTHGYTF.